Listed below are T cell receptor beta chains from one sample, sequenced in a study of CD8 T cells in ankylosing spondylitis. TCRdb itself ran the 5' RACE reads through MiXCR, one entry per CDR3 protein. The top ten hold under 4% of the sample, which has a few hundred thousand distinct CDR3 sequences, around 21% seen once. Material: blood, either unsorted or a sorted T cell fraction (not recorded which). These receptors were obtained from a female donor with ankylosing spondylitis or in good health (not recorded which). Each CDR3 is given with its conserved first and last residue. A D gene is named only where the DNA matches it firmly. Size values are once, few and many counts, or a class for expanded clones, and some rows have none.

j_call d_call clone_size v_call cdr3_nt cdr3_aa
TRBJ2-1 TRBD2 - TRBV24-1 TGTGCCACCAGTGACCCCGGGACTAGCGGGCGGTACAATGAGCAGTTCTTC CATSDPGTSGRYNEQFF
TRBJ1-2 - - TRBV7-2 TGTGCCAGCAGTAGGGAGACTAACTATGGCTACACCTTC CASSRETNYGYTF
TRBJ1-1 - many TRBV12-3/TRBV12-4 TGTGCCAGCAGGATAAAGAGTACGACCATGAACACTGAAGCTTTCTTT CASRIKSTTMNTEAFF
TRBJ2-1 - few TRBV24-1 TGTGCCACCAGTGATTTTGGGGGTCCGAATGAGCAGTTCTTC CATSDFGGPNEQFF
TRBJ1-2 TRBD1 many TRBV10-3 TGTGCCATCAGGAACTTGGGACAGGGGTACTACACCTTC CAIRNLGQGYYTF
TRBJ2-3 - - TRBV11-3 TGTGCCAGCAGCTTAGTGTCCCCCGATACGCAGTATTTT CASSLVSPDTQYF
TRBJ1-5 TRBD1 - TRBV12-3/TRBV12-4 TGTGCCAGCAGTTTAGGGGACAGGGGAGTCGGTAACCAATTTGTCGCCAATCAGCCCCAGCATTTT CASSLGDRGVGNQFVANQPQHF
TRBJ1-2 - - TRBV12-3/TRBV12-4 TGTGCCAGCAGCCGGGGTTTTGGCTACACCTTC CASSRGFGYTF
TRBJ2-7 TRBD1 few TRBV20-1 TGCAGTGCTAGAGATCAACCTTCGGGACAGGGGTCCCTTTTC CSARDQPSGQGSLF
TRBJ2-7 - few TRBV20-1 TGCAGTGCTAGAGATGGGTTCGGGAGAAACTACGAGCAGTACTTC CSARDGFGRNYEQYF
TRBJ1-1 TRBD1 many TRBV7-9 TGTGCCAGCAGCCCGTTCTTACAGGGGCGCACTGAAGCTTTCTTT CASSPFLQGRTEAFF
TRBJ1-2 TRBD1 many TRBV7-6 TGTGCCAGCAGCTTGGACAGGGATGGCTATGGCTACACCTTC CASSLDRDGYGYTF
TRBJ2-7 TRBD1 few TRBV7-8 TGTGCCAGCAGCACAAGACAGGGGAACCCCTCATGGCAGTACTTC CASSTRQGNPSWQYF
TRBJ2-7 TRBD2 many TRBV10-3 TGTGCCCTCGGAGGAGGGGAGGGCCCGCAGTACTTC CALGGGEGPQYF
TRBJ2-1 - many TRBV9 TGTGCCAGCAGCGTAACGGGACTTGTGAATGAGCAGTTCTTC CASSVTGLVNEQFF
TRBJ2-3 - - TRBV15 TGTGCCACCAGCCCTAGGAGGGAGAGGGGCACAGATACGCAGTATTTT CATSPRRERGTDTQYF
TRBJ2-5 - few TRBV10-3 TGTGCCATCAGTGAGGAAAGACAGATACAAGAGACCCAGTACTTC CAISEERQIQETQYF
TRBJ2-5 TRBD2 many TRBV6-5 TGTGCCAGCAGTTACGGGGGACTAGCGGGAGGAGAGACCCAGTACTTC CASSYGGLAGGETQYF
TRBJ1-4 TRBD1 - TRBV7-2 TGTGCCAGCAGCTCGTCAGGGGGCACAACTAATGAAAAACTGTTTTTT CASSSSGGTTNEKLFF
TRBJ2-1 - few TRBV7-6 TGTGCCAGCAGCTTAAATGGAAGGGTTGAGCAGTTCTTC CASSLNGRVEQFF
TRBJ1-2 TRBD1 few TRBV6-6 TGTGCCACGACTGGGGGGGACAGACTCTACACCTTC CATTGGDRLYTF
TRBJ2-1 TRBD2 - TRBV20-1 TGCAGTGCTAGAGACTTCCTGAGACTAGCGGGAGATAGAGAGCAGTTCTTC CSARDFLRLAGDREQFF
TRBJ2-1 TRBD2 - TRBV30 TGTGCCTGGAGTCGGGGGAGGGACAATGAGCAGTTCTTC CAWSRGRDNEQFF
TRBJ2-5 - - TRBV28 TGTGCCAGCAGCCTCACTAGGGTGTGGGCGGCCCAGTACTTC CASSLTRVWAAQYF
TRBJ2-3 - many TRBV6-4 TGTGCCAGCAGTGACTCCAGATCTAGCACAGATACGCAGTATTTT CASSDSRSSTDTQYF
TRBJ2-7 TRBD2 - TRBV27 TGTGCCGTCAGACCAGGGACTAGCGTTGAGGAGCAGTACTTC CAVRPGTSVEEQYF
TRBJ2-7 - - TRBV4-3 TGCGCCAGCAGCCTCTCCAAGGAAGCCTACGAGCAGTACTTC CASSLSKEAYEQYF
TRBJ2-1 TRBD1 few TRBV20-1 TGCAGTGCTAACGGACAGGGGCGTCCCAATGAGCAGTTCTTC CSANGQGRPNEQFF
TRBJ2-1 TRBD2 - TRBV20-1 TGCAGTGCTATGGGACTAGCGGGAATCTACAATGAGCAGTTCTTC CSAMGLAGIYNEQFF
TRBJ2-3 - many TRBV7-2 TGTGCCAGCGCCTTAGGGTCCTTCAGCACAGATACGCAGTATTTT CASALGSFSTDTQYF
TRBJ2-1 TRBD1 - TRBV15 TGTGCCACCATCAGCAACAGGGGATATGAGCAGTTCTTC CATISNRGYEQFF
TRBJ2-7 - - TRBV29-1 TGCAGCGTTGAAGACCCGAGCCGCTCCTACGAGCAGTACTTC CSVEDPSRSYEQYF
TRBJ2-2 TRBD2 - TRBV4-3 TGCGCCAGCAGCCAAGATACGGGGGGGGCCCGGAACACCGGGGAGCTGTTTTTT CASSQDTGGARNTGELFF
TRBJ2-1 - - TRBV7-8 TGTGCCAGCAGCCCGGGCGGGTCAAATGAGCAGTTCTTC CASSPGGSNEQFF
TRBJ1-2 - - TRBV6-2/TRBV6-3 TGTGCCAGCAGTTACGAAGCTTATGGCTACACCTTC CASSYEAYGYTF
TRBJ2-7 - - TRBV6-1 TGTGCCAGCAGTCGCCAGACCTCCTACGAGCAGTACTTC CASSRQTSYEQYF
TRBJ1-6 TRBD1 - TRBV6-1 TGTGCCAGCGGTCGATGGGACAGGGGGAACAATTCACCCCTCCACTTT CASGRWDRGNNSPLHF
TRBJ2-1 TRBD1 few TRBV7-2 TGTGCCAGCAGCTTAGAGGGGGCAGGGGTTTCGAATGAGCAGTTCTTC CASSLEGAGVSNEQFF
TRBJ2-7 - - TRBV18 TGTGCCAGCTCACCACCTTTCCGGGACACCCCCGGCGAGCAGTACTTC CASSPPFRDTPGEQYF
TRBJ2-2 - - TRBV3-1 TGTGCCAGCAGCCTCGTGAGGGGGTGGAACACCGGGGAGCTGTTTTTT CASSLVRGWNTGELFF
TRBJ2-4 - few TRBV20-1 TGCAGTGCTAGAGATCAGGTGCGGGTGTACATTCAGTACTTC CSARDQVRVYIQYF
TRBJ1-2 - - TRBV24-1 TGTGCCACCAGTGATGACGGGGCAAACTATGGCTACACCTTC CATSDDGANYGYTF
TRBJ2-3 TRBD2 few TRBV10-2 TGCGCCAGCGTTTTAGCGGGAGAGGATACGCAGTATTTT CASVLAGEDTQYF
TRBJ1-2 TRBD1 many TRBV12-3/TRBV12-4 TGTGCCAGCAGTCCAGGGGGGGGCCACTATGGCTACACCTTC CASSPGGGHYGYTF
TRBJ2-1 - - TRBV4-3 TGCGCCAGCAGCCACGAACTAGTGGGTCGGAATGAGCAGTTCTTC CASSHELVGRNEQFF
TRBJ2-5 - - TRBV7-2 TGTGCCAGCAGCTTAGCGCACCCGGGTCGGGAGACCCAGTACTTC CASSLAHPGRETQYF
TRBJ2-1 TRBD2 few TRBV6-1 TGTGCCAGCGGACTAGCGGGTCTCGGCGTACAATGGGAGCAGTTCTTC CASGLAGLGVQWEQFF
TRBJ2-1 TRBD2 few TRBV3-1 TGTGCCAGCAGCCAATCCCGGACTAGCGGGGAGTTCTTC CASSQSRTSGEFF
TRBJ2-4 TRBD2 few TRBV5-1 TGCGCCAGCAGCCCCCTTAGCGGGACAGCCAAAAACATTCAGTACTTC CASSPLSGTAKNIQYF
TRBJ2-5 - - TRBV7-3 TGTGCCAGCAGTCCCATTGCGGGATTGGGAGAGACCCAGTACTTC CASSPIAGLGETQYF
TRBJ2-7 - many TRBV20-1 TGCAGTGCTAGAGATCTAATTTACCCCTTCGAGCAGTACTTC CSARDLIYPFEQYF
TRBJ1-2 - - TRBV24-1 TGTGCCACCAGTGACCCCACAGGAGACTATGGCTACACCTTC CATSDPTGDYGYTF
TRBJ1-2 TRBD1 few TRBV10-3 TGTGCCATCAGTGAGTCTAGGACAGGGGCTGACTATGGCTACACCTTC CAISESRTGADYGYTF
TRBJ2-1 - - TRBV5-6 TGTGCCAGCAGCTTGCCCCCCAGAGGAAACAATGAGCAGTTCTTC CASSLPPRGNNEQFF
TRBJ1-5 - - TRBV19 TGTGCCAGTAAGGGGATCGAGGGGAATCAGCCCCAGCATTTT CASKGIEGNQPQHF